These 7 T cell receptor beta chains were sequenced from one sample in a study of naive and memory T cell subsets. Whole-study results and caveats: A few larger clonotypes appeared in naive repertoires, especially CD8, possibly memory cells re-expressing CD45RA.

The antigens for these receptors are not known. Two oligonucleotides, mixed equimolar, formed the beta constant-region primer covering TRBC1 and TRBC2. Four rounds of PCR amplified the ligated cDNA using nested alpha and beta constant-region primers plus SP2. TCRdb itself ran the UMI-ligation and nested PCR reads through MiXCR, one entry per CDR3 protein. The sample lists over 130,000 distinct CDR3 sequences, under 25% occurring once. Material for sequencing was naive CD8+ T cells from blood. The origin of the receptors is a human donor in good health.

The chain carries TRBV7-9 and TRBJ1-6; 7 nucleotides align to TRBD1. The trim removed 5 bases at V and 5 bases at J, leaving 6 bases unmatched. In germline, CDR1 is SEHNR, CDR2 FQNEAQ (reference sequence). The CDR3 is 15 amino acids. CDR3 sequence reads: CASSPYRGDNSPLHF. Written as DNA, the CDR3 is TGTGCCAGCAGCCCATACAGGGGCGATAATTCACCCCTCCACTTT.

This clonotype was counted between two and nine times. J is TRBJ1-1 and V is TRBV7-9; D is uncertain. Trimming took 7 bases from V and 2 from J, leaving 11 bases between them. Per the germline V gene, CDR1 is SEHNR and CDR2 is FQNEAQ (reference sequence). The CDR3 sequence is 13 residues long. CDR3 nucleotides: TGTGCCAGCACGCGAGCGGTAAACACTGAAGCTTTCTTT. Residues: CASTRAVNTEAFF. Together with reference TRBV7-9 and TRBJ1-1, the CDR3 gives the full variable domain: DTGVSQNPRHKITKRGQNVTFRCDPISEHNRLYWYRQTLGQGPEFLTYFQNEAQLEKSRLLSDRFSAERPKGSFSTLEIQRTEQGDSAMYLCASTRAVNTEAFFGQGTRLTVV.

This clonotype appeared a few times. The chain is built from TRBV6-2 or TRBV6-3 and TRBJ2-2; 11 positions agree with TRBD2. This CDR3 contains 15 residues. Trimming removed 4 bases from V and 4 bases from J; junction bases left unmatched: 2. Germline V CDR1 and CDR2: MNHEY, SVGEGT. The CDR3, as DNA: TGTGCCAGCAGTTCAACTAGCGGGAGCACCGGGGAGCTGTTTTTT. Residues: CASSSTSGSTGELFF.

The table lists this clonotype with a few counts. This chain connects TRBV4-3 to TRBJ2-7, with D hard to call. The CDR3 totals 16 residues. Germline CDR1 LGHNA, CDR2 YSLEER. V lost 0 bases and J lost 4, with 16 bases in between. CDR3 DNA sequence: TGCGCCAGCAGCCAAGACGGTCGCGACGAAGGTTACGAGCAGTACTTC. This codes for CASSQDGRDEGYEQYF.

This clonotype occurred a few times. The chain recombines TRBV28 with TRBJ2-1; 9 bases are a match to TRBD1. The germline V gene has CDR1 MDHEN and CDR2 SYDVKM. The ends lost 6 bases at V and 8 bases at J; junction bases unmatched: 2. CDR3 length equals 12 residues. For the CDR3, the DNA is TGTGCCAGCAGACAGGGGGCGGATGAGCAGTTCTTC. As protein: CASRQGADEQFF.

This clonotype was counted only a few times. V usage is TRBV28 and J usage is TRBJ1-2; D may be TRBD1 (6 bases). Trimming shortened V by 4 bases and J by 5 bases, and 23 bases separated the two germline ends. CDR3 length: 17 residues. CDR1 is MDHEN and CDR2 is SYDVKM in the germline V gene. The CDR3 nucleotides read TGTGCCAGCAGTTCGATCGTATCTCGACAGGAGGAATATGGCTACACCTTC. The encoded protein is CASSSIVSRQEEYGYTF.

Here the CDR3 DNA reads TGTGCCAGCAGTTTGTCCCGGGACACCGGGGAGCTGTTTTTT. It encodes CASSLSRDTGELFF. J is TRBJ2-2 and V is TRBV5-4; D is uncertain. V lost 5 bases, J lost 3 bases, and 11 bases lay in between. The CDR3 consists of 14 residues. Germline V CDR1 and CDR2: SGHNT, YYREEE (reference sequence).